Shown below are 14 T cell receptor delta chains from a single sample sequenced in a study of Vδ1+ human thymocytes. Broader study findings: In the thymus, TRG and TRD repertoires looked highly polyclonal with Gaussian CDR3 lengths.

The template was reverse-transcribed extracted RNA. Pooled V-gene forward primers with one constant-region reverse primer generated the CDR3 amplicons by multiplex PCR. TCRdb ran CATT on the multiplex PCR reads. This table has roughly 76,000 delta-chain clones, about 35% appearing once. No antigen has been assigned to these receptors. Sequencing input: Vdelta1+ gamma-delta thymocytes from the thymus. The subset was: FACS-sorted CD3+ TCRalphabeta- TCRVdelta1+ TCRVdelta2- thymocytes. These receptors were taken from a boy younger than two who had congenital heart surgery.

The gene calls are TRDV1 and TRDJ1; 8 positions match TRDD3. The CDR3 loop spans 16 amino acids. Germline CDR1 and CDR2: TSWWSYY and QGS. The ends lost 4 bases at V and 1 base at J; junction bases unmatched: 8. CDR3 residues: CALGAWGRGSTDKLIF. The CDR3 DNA reads as TGTGCTCTTGGGGCCTGGGGGAGAGGGTCCACCGATAAACTCATCTTT.

This sequence joins TRDV1 and TRDJ1; 8 bases match TRDD2. The CDR3 has 18 amino acids. The V gene end was trimmed by 3 bases and the J gene end by 9 bases; junction bases not matched to a gene: 21. Germline loops: CDR1 TSWWSYY, CDR2 QGS. The CDR3 DNA reads as TGTGCTCTTGGGGATCCTAAGGCCTTCCTAGGGGCTGAGGGCGAACTCATCTTT. This gives the protein CALGDPKAFLGAEGELIF.

This clone was counted only a few times. V usage is TRDV1 and J usage is TRDJ1; TRDD3 matches 8 bases. V lost 0 bases, J lost 0 bases, and 18 bases stayed unmatched. The CDR3 covers 21 residues. The germline V gene has CDR1 TSWWSYY and CDR2 QGS. CDR3 protein: CALGELGPRGTGGWYTDKLIF. The CDR3 DNA follows: TGTGCTCTTGGGGAACTTGGGCCACGGGGGACTGGGGGTTGGTACACCGATAAACTCATCTTT.

A few counts support this clone. This rearrangement joins TRDV1 to TRDJ1; TRDD3 agrees at 8 bases. The CDR3 has 18 amino acids. From germline, CDR1 is TSWWSYY and CDR2 QGS. Trimming took 8 bases from V and 0 from J; bases not matched to a gene: 17. CDR3 in DNA: TGTGCTCTTTTATTAACGCCCTGGGGGAACGTGTACACCGATAAACTCATCTTT. Translation: CALLLTPWGNVYTDKLIF.

This clone was seen a few times. The chain is built from TRDV1 and TRDJ1, with D perhaps TRDD3 (5 bases). Germline V CDR1 and CDR2: TSWWSYY, QGS. The V end lost 4 bases, the J end lost 0 bases, and 18 bases lay between the germline ends. The CDR3 is 17 residues long. The CDR3 bases are TGTGCTCTTGGGGGCATCTTTGGGGACCATCACACCGATAAACTCATCTTT. This encodes CALGGIFGDHHTDKLIF.

The chain has TRDV1 and TRDJ1; 9 bases fit TRDD3. Germline trimming cut 9 bases from V and 7 bases from J; bases unmatched to any gene: 6. The CDR3 sequence is 12 residues long. Germline CDR1 and CDR2: TSWWSYY and QGS. The DNA of the CDR3 is TGTGCTCTACCCGGGGATACGGGTAAACTCATCTTT. Its protein product is CALPGDTGKLIF.

V is TRDV1 and J is TRDJ3; D not resolved. V lost 1 base and J 0 bases, leaving 4 bases between the germline ends. Germline CDR1 TSWWSYY, CDR2 QGS. The CDR3 spans 16 residues. The DNA of the CDR3 is TGTGCTCTTGGGGAACCAAGCTCCTGGGACACCCGACAGATGTTTTTC. Encoded protein: CALGEPSSWDTRQMFF.

The J gene is TRDJ1, the V gene TRDV1; D is unclear. This CDR3 has 16 residues. Trimming left V 4 bases short and J 0 bases short, with 15 bases between. Germline V CDR1 and CDR2: TSWWSYY, QGS. CDR3 coding DNA: TGTGCTCTTGGGGTTGTGTGGGCTATCTACACCGATAAACTCATCTTT. Protein product: CALGVVWAIYTDKLIF.

J is TRDJ1 and V is TRDV1, with TRDD3 matching 9 bases. Germline assignment: CDR1 TSWWSYY and CDR2 QGS. This CDR3 is built from 20 residues. V was pared by 4 bases and J by 4 bases, with 22 bases of the junction left unmatched. The CDR3 here is CALGVPMLTLHWGTRDKLIF. CDR3 coding DNA: TGTGCTCTTGGGGTGCCGATGCTCACACTCCACTGGGGGACCCGCGATAAACTCATCTTT.

This chain joins TRDV2 and TRDJ1; 10 nucleotides match TRDD3. Germline V gene lookup returns CDR1 GEAIGNYY and CDR2 EKD. With V trimmed by 2 bases and J by 4 bases, 6 bases remained unmatched. The CDR3 contains 15 residues. The CDR3 nucleotides are TGTGCCTGTGACAAACTTACTGGGGGATGCGATAAACTCATCTTT. This translates into CACDKLTGGCDKLIF.

The V and J genes are TRDV1 and TRDJ1; the match to TRDD3 covers 8 bases. The germline CDR1 and CDR2 sequences are TSWWSYY and QGS. The CDR3 length is 27 residues. Trimming took 4 bases from V and 1 from J; bases not matched to a gene: 41. In DNA form, the CDR3 reads TGTGCTCTTGGGGGAACTATCCCCCCTTACCCTACGACTTCCATGCATTGCTGGGGGACGTGCACCGATAAACTCATCTTT. Its translation: CALGGTIPPYPTTSMHCWGTCTDKLIF.

The chain couples TRDV1 to TRDJ1; 11 bases agree with TRDD3. Per the germline V gene, CDR1 is TSWWSYY and CDR2 is QGS. This CDR3 has 21 amino acids. V shed 2 bases and J 3 bases; nucleotides not matched to a gene: 20. In nucleotides, the CDR3 is TGTGCTCTTGGGGAAGTGCTTCCTACGTACTGGGGGATAAATGCCGCCGATAAACTCATCTTT. Encoded protein: CALGEVLPTYWGINAADKLIF.

The chain carries TRDV1 and TRDJ1; tentative D call: TRDD3 (6 bases). Germline V gene data show CDR1 as TSWWSYY and CDR2 as QGS. The V gene lost 0 bases and the J gene lost 1 base, with 21 bases spanning the gap. CDR3 length: 19 residues. CDR3 DNA: TGTGCTCTTGGGGAACTAGACAGTTGTCTGGGGACTGGCACCGATAAACTCATCTTT. Translating it yields CALGELDSCLGTGTDKLIF.

The chain combines TRDV1 with TRDJ1; 13 positions match TRDD3. The V gene's germline CDR1 is TSWWSYY and CDR2 QGS. J lost 0 bases, V lost 1 base, and 11 bases had no gene match. The CDR3 extends over 20 amino acids. The CDR3 nucleotides read TGTGCTCTTGGGGAACGGTGGCCTGTACTGGGGGATACGTACACCGATAAACTCATCTTT. Its translation is CALGERWPVLGDTYTDKLIF.